The next 8 T cell receptor beta chains were all read from a single sample in a study of early T cells in non-severe SARS-CoV-2 infection. TCRdb recomputed calls from the 5' RACE reads with MiXCR, one row per CDR3 protein. The profile shows 98,000 or so distinct CDR3 sequences, 9% to 14% of them singletons. The sample was whole blood. Every receptor here comes from an adult who was a healthcare worker with PCR-confirmed SARS-CoV-2 infection or an uninfected control (not recorded which).

V and J are TRBV6-1 and TRBJ2-7, with D unresolved. The V and J ends lost 1 base and 11 bases respectively, with 9 bases between them. In germline, CDR1 is MNHNS, CDR2 SASEGT. This CDR3 has 11 residues. CDR3 DNA: TGTGCCAGCAGTGAAGGGCCTGCGGAGTACTTC. Residues: CASSEGPAEYF.

This clonotype was counted ten times or more. The chain carries TRBV21-1 and TRBJ2-7; TRBD1, the table's D call, lacks a check against the DNA. TRBV21-1 is described as a pseudogene. The length of the CDR3 is 12 residues. The chain's CDR3 is CATYRDKGDQYF. In nucleotides, the CDR3 is TGTGCCACCTACCGGGACAAAGGGGACCAGTACTTC.

This clonotype was found a few times. The J gene is TRBJ2-7, the V gene TRBV28; D perhaps matches TRBD2 (5 bases). Between the trimmed V and J ends, which lost 3 bases and 6 bases, there was a span of 12 bases. The CDR3 is 13 amino acids. CDR1 is MDHEN, CDR2 SYDVKM, per germline. The CDR3 sequence: CASSFLAGGEQYF. In DNA, the CDR3 is TGTGCCAGCAGTTTTCTCGCGGGTGGCGAGCAGTACTTC.

This clonotype was observed many times. V and J are TRBV29-1 and TRBJ2-3; D may be TRBD1 or TRBD2 (7 bases each). Germline V gene data show CDR1 as SQVTM and CDR2 as ANQGSEA. The CDR3 is 15 amino acids. V was cut by 5 bases and J by 10 bases, with 25 bases left in between. The CDR3 loop is CSVREQGKGGRAQYF. The CDR3 DNA reads as TGCAGCGTTAGGGAACAGGGGAAGGGAGGGCGAGCGCAGTATTTT.

This clonotype has a count of ten or more. This rearrangement joins TRBV7-8 to TRBJ1-1, with no clear D. Germline V gene lookup returns CDR1 SGHVS and CDR2 FQNEAQ. This CDR3 is 13 amino acids long. V gave up 2 bases and J gave up 1 base, with 5 bases separating them. CDR3: CASSLQENTEAFF. The CDR3 DNA is TGTGCCAGCAGCTTACAGGAGAACACTGAAGCTTTCTTT.

There are many counts of this clonotype. The chain recombines TRBV9 with TRBJ2-1; the D gene is possibly TRBD2 (6 bases). The V gene's germline CDR1 is SGDLS and CDR2 YYNGEE. This CDR3 has 16 amino acids. V was trimmed by 4 bases and J by 3 bases, leaving 17 bases between them. In DNA, the CDR3 is TGTGCCAGCAGCTTGTTAGGTCGGGAGAACTACAATGAGCAGTTCTTC. This gives the protein CASSLLGRENYNEQFF.

This clonotype was observed at least ten times. The gene calls are TRBV7-9 and TRBJ2-7; D might be TRBD2 (5 bases). Germline CDR1 reads SEHNR; CDR2 reads FQNEAQ (reference sequence). This CDR3 spans 17 amino acids. V lost 0 bases and J lost 0, with 15 bases in between. The CDR3 protein is CASSLAQIPGYSYEQYF. The CDR3 coding sequence is TGTGCCAGCAGCTTAGCGCAAATCCCGGGGTACTCCTACGAGCAGTACTTC.

This clonotype was counted a few times. This chain connects TRBV20-1 to TRBJ2-7; no reliable D call. There are 15 residues in the CDR3. The ends were cut back, 0 bases at V and 0 bases at J, with 12 bases in the middle. The germline CDR1 and CDR2 sequences are DFQATT and SNEGSKA (reference sequence). Written as DNA, the CDR3 is TGCAGTGCTAGAGATCCGACGGAAAGCTCCTACGAGCAGTACTTC. Amino acid sequence: CSARDPTESSYEQYF.